This entry features one T cell receptor beta chain sequence. Germline V lookup: CDR1 SGHTA, CDR2 FQGNSA. J was trimmed by 0 bases and V by 0 bases; bases with no gene match: 7. The CDR3 length is 18 residues. These data come from a study of blood T cell repertoires in COVID-19. Only in-frame clones appear in the TCRdb table, and some are missing; sequencing was by immunoSEQ multiplex PCR. The sample includes roughly 200,000 clones, around 90% of them seen just once. The receptor was derived from a man in his sixties with acute or convalescent COVID-19. V usage is TRBV7-2 and J usage is TRBJ2-3, with 9 positions matching TRBD2. The specimen sequenced was peripheral blood. CDR3 sequence (DNA): TGTGCCAGCAGCTTAGCGCAGTTGGCGGGGGGGAGCACAGATACGCAGTATTTT. Translation gives CASSLAQLAGGSTDTQYF. The entire variable domain, with the rest obtained from reference TRBV7-2 and TRBJ2-3, is as follows: GAGVSQSPSNKVTEKGKDVELRCDPISGHTALYWYRQSLGQGLEFLIYFQGNSAPDKSGLPSDRFSAERTGGSVSTLTIQRTQQEDSAVYLCASSLAQLAGGSTDTQYFGPGTRLTVL.